These 10 T cell receptor beta chains were all obtained from the same sample, sequenced in a study of blood T cell repertoires in COVID-19. TCRdb's table, derived via immunoSEQ multiplex PCR, lists solely in-frame clones and lacks some. The table includes 85,000 to 120,000 clones, 60% to 80% detected once. Sample: peripheral blood. The receptors stem from a human donor with acute or convalescent COVID-19. The donor label of this sample is uncertain.

This chain connects TRBV3-1 (or the pseudogene TRBV3-2) to TRBJ1-1; the match to TRBD1 covers 8 bases. CDR3 length equals 16 residues. CDR1 is LGHDT, CDR2 YNNKEL, per germline (reference sequence). J was trimmed by 5 bases and V by 1 base; bases with no gene match: 9. CDR3 region: CASSQAAGQGGTEAFF. In DNA form, the CDR3 reads TGTGCCAGCAGCCAAGCTGCCGGACAGGGCGGAACTGAAGCTTTCTTT.

This chain links TRBV5-6 with TRBJ2-1, with TRBD2 as a possible D gene (6 bases). This CDR3 region has 15 residues. Germline CDR1 reads SGHDT; CDR2 reads YYEEEE. V lost 2 bases, J lost 4 bases, and 13 bases lay in between. CDR3 region: CASSFLGLKYNEQFF. The CDR3 DNA reads as TGTGCCAGCAGCTTCCTGGGACTTAAATACAATGAGCAGTTCTTC.

This chain links TRBV5-1 with TRBJ1-6; D ambiguous. The CDR3 is made up of 15 amino acids. Germline V gene data show CDR1 as SGHRS and CDR2 as YFSETQ. Deletions cut 5 bases from V and 0 bases from J, with 9 bases between. This CDR3 is CASSSEGSYNSPLHF. The CDR3 DNA reads TGCGCCAGCAGTTCTGAGGGCTCCTATAATTCACCCCTCCACTTT.

This clone has more than one count but fewer than ten. This rearrangement joins TRBV2 to TRBJ1-2; 7 bases match TRBD1. With 7 bases clipped from V and 1 base from J, the junction kept 12 bases outside the gene matches. The CDR3 extends over 16 amino acids. From germline, CDR1 is SNHLY and CDR2 FYNNEI. The CDR3 coding sequence is TGTGCCAGCATGGGGGTTTGGGACAGCGTTAACTATGGCTACACCTTC. Encoded protein: CASMGVWDSVNYGYTF. The entire variable domain, with the rest obtained from reference TRBV2 and TRBJ1-2, is as follows: EPEVTQTPSHQVTQMGQEVILRCVPISNHLYFYWYRQILGQKVEFLVSFYNNEISEKSEIFDDQFSVERPDGSNFTLKIRSTKLEDSAMYFCASMGVWDSVNYGYTFGSGTRLTVV.

This clone was counted at least ten times. V is TRBV7-6 and J is TRBJ2-2; D might be TRBD1 (6 bases). Trimming left V 7 bases short and J 2 bases short, with 17 bases between. Germline loops: CDR1 SGHVS, CDR2 FNYEAQ. The CDR3 is 16 amino acids. This CDR3 is CASISGVDFNTGELFF. The CDR3 DNA reads TGTGCCAGCATCTCAGGGGTTGATTTTAACACCGGGGAGCTGTTTTTT.

The V and J genes are TRBV14 and TRBJ2-7, with 10 bases identical to TRBD1. This CDR3 has 15 amino acids. The ends lost 4 bases at V and 2 bases at J; junction bases unmatched: 5. The germline V gene encodes CDR1 SGHDN and CDR2 FVKESK. The CDR3 loop is CASSRPGQGTYEQYF. The CDR3 coding sequence is TGTGCCAGCAGCCGACCGGGACAGGGGACCTACGAGCAGTACTTC.

The table lists this clone with a count of one. The CDR3 is CTSSPERSGGEETQYF. CDR3 bases: TGCACCAGCAGCCCTGAGAGGTCGGGGGGTGAAGAGACCCAGTACTTC. The rearrangement uses TRBV1 and TRBJ2-5; TRBD2 reflects the table's D call only, with no check against the DNA. TRBV1 is reported as a pseudogene. The CDR3 length is 16 residues.

This rearrangement joins TRBV5-6 to TRBJ2-6; D ambiguous. The length of the CDR3 is 16 residues. V was shortened by 0 bases and J by 0 bases, with 7 bases between the two germline ends. Germline V CDR1 and CDR2: SGHDT, YYEEEE. CDR3 nucleotides: TGTGCCAGCAGCTTGGGAATTAGCTCTGGGGCCAACGTCCTGACTTTC. This codes for CASSLGISSGANVLTF.

V usage is TRBV5-8 and J usage is TRBJ2-7; a possible D gene is TRBD1 (6 bases). Germline values: CDR1 SGHTS, CDR2 YDEGEE. This CDR3 comprises 13 residues. The V end was cut by 7 bases, the J end by 4 bases, with 15 bases between. The CDR3 protein is CASVTVQGYEQYV. The CDR3 DNA reads TGTGCCAGCGTTACCGTACAGGGTTACGAGCAGTACGTC.

There are a few counts of this clone. The chain couples TRBV5-1 to TRBJ1-5; no clear D. The CDR3 runs 14 residues. The V gene lost 0 bases and the J gene lost 4 bases, with 8 bases spanning the gap. Germline V gives CDR1 SGHRS, CDR2 YFSETQ. The CDR3 here is CASSLDSPNQPQHF. CDR3 coding DNA: TGCGCCAGCAGCTTGGACAGCCCAAATCAGCCCCAGCATTTT.